This entry is about one TCR beta chain. The CDR3 spans 17 residues. After removal of 4 bases from V and 0 bases from J, the junction contained 7 bases not matched to a gene. The germline CDR1 and CDR2 sequences are SGHTA and FQGNSA. Assay: immunoSEQ multiplex PCR; the TCRdb copy retains only in-frame clones and omits some. The sample comprises approximately 85,000 clones, roughly 89% of which are singletons, and 7.5% to 8% rests with the top ten. The record originates from a study of control samples from healthy donors and cancer patients. This TCR was sampled from a woman aged 60-75 years in good health. The V call is TRBV7-2, the J call TRBJ2-3; TRBD2 matches 10 bases. Sequencing used blood. The CDR3 nucleotides read TGTGCCAGCAGCTCCCAGGGACTAGCGTCGAGCACAGATACGCAGTATTTT. This translates into CASSSQGLASSTDTQYF.